The entry that follows covers one T cell receptor (beta chain) sequence. The target antigen is unknown. This record comes from a study of PD-1 blockade in mismatch repair-deficient tumors. Study summary: All were previously treated, progressing patients with over 9 mismatch repair-deficient cancer types. Findings and caveats of the study: Rapid post-treatment expansion, then contraction, generally preceding radiologic response, marked tumor-resident clones.

The CDR3 is made up of 13 amino acids. The junction had 5 bases not matched to a gene; V was cut back by 4 bases and J by 3 bases. Looked up from germline, CDR1 is GTSNPN and CDR2 is SVGIG (reference sequence). The table came from immunoSEQ multiplex PCR; TCRdb's copy has only in-frame clones and leaves some out. The sample lists 35,000 to 45,000 clones; more than 75% were seen once. Mismatch repair deficiency was confirmed in all patients, by PCR or immunohistochemistry. Sequences were derived from peripheral blood, sampled about 81 weeks after starting pembrolizumab. The sequence was obtained from an adult with mismatch repair-deficient cancer. The V call is TRBV30, the J call TRBJ2-5, with TRBD1 matching over 7 bases. The DNA for the CDR3 is TGTGCCTGGATCACCAGGGGGAAAGAGACCCAGTACTTC. This codes for CAWITRGKETQYF.